This T cell receptor (beta chain) was recorded in a study of T-cell memory formation after mild COVID-19. CDR3 length equals 13 residues. Trimming cost V 2 bases and J 2 bases, with 7 bases left between them. Overall study findings and caveats: The study found contracting CD4+ clones mainly in CM and EM and contracting CD8+ clones in EMRA.

MiXCR was run by TCRdb on the 5' RACE reads, yielding one entry per CDR3 protein. The top ten hold around 12% of the sample, which has roughly 580,000 distinct CDR3 sequences, about a sixth seen once. In this sample, this clonotype turned up many times. Its specificity is unknown. This chain links TRBV12-3 or TRBV12-4 with TRBJ2-7; D is perhaps TRBD1 (5 bases). The source material was PBMCs or a T cell subset sorted from them (not recorded which). This receptor was taken from an adult woman who had mild COVID-19 (a few samples of this study predate the infection). Cell type and time point are not known. CDR3 DNA sequence: TGTGCCAGCAGTTTACCAGGGACCTACGAGCAGTACTTC. Residues: CASSLPGTYEQYF.